The clone carrying this T cell receptor (beta chain) has only one observation. The data belong to a study of blood T cell repertoires in COVID-19. Overall study: Acute and convalescent COVID-19 specimens originated in the United States, Italy and Spain. Sample material is recorded as cDNA or gDNA derived from T cells, B-cell-depleted T cells, or PBMCs.

In the study's own analysis: It was from reference gene primer amplification that nucleated cell counts were estimated. Clones were sequenced by immunoSEQ multiplex PCR, and TCRdb holds only the in-frame ones, with some missing. That table supplies the V and J calls and clone size; D and trimming were determined from the DNA. The data show 200,000 or so clones, roughly four fifths seen once. V was cut by 5 bases and J by 4 bases, with 16 bases left in between. The germline V gene has CDR1 SEHNR and CDR2 FQNEAQ (reference sequence). This CDR3 has 15 amino acids. The gene calls are TRBV7-9 and TRBJ2-3; no definite D call. This TCR came from a human donor with acute or convalescent COVID-19. The donor label of this sample is uncertain. The sample was peripheral blood. In DNA form, the CDR3 reads TGTGCCAGCAGCCCCGCGGAGTACCACTCAGATACGCAGTATTTT. Translated: CASSPAEYHSDTQYF.